One TCR beta chain is described in this entry. Trimming shortened V by 3 bases and J by 5 bases, and 10 bases separated the two germline ends. Germline loops: CDR1 LGHDT, CDR2 YNNKEL (reference sequence). The CDR3 consists of 14 residues. The data were obtained in a study of T cell responses to AZD1222 COVID-19 vaccine. TCRdb's table, derived via immunoSEQ multiplex PCR, lists solely in-frame clones and lacks some. The table shows approximately 130,000 clones, with 93% occurring only once. The J gene is TRBJ2-2, the V gene TRBV3-1 (or the pseudogene TRBV3-2); the D gene is possibly TRBD1 (6 bases). The sequence derives from an adult in good health. The specimen was peripheral blood, collected on day 0 of AZD1222 vaccination. This chain's CDR3 is CASSHLQGTGELFF. The DNA for the CDR3 is TGTGCCAGCAGCCACCTACAGGGAACCGGGGAGCTGTTTTTT.